This TCR beta chain is drawn from a study of shared clonotypes between healthy human individuals. Regarding the study as a whole: Large depth notwithstanding, sorted-subset sequencing proved incomplete by rarefaction. Researchers sampled blood only, noting tissue repertoires likely differ. All-four-donor shared clonotypes had higher generation probabilities than non-shared clonotypes did.

Sequencing used immunoSEQ multiplex PCR; TCRdb keeps in-frame clones, though not all of them. The sample consists of hundreds of thousands of clones, approximately 95% of them appearing once. As for this clone: Its matching antigen is unknown.

Trimming took off 5 bases at V and 1 base at J, with 8 bases between the two ends. Germline loops: CDR1 MDHEN, CDR2 SYDVKM. This CDR3 has 13 amino acids. Terminally differentiated effector memory CD45RA+ cells were excluded from the naive CD8 cells, which were CD45RO-negative and positively selected for CCR7. The donors were all Caucasian adults (living in Nashville, Tennessee). This sequence joins TRBV28 and TRBJ1-1; D is unresolved. The sequenced material came from naive CD8+ T cells sorted from blood. The sequence derives from a woman aged 30 to 39 in good health. CDR3 sequence reads: CASSPLWNTEAFF. CDR3 nucleotide sequence: TGTGCCAGCAGTCCCCTCTGGAACACTGAAGCTTTCTTT.